Below are 9 T cell receptor beta chains sequenced from a single sample in a study of yellow fever vaccine responses in identical twins. Each CDR3 protein gets one entry after TCRdb re-called the RT-PCR reads with MiXCR. Among around 16,000 distinct CDR3 sequences, 82% were seen once, and the ten largest hold about 2%. The specimen comprised T cells from blood (PBMCs), unsorted or a sorted subset (not recorded which), sampled before or after yellow fever vaccination (not recorded which). Receptors were obtained from a woman aged 18-29 years who received the yellow fever vaccine.

This clonotype appeared once. The chain uses TRBV12-3 or TRBV12-4 and TRBJ2-7; D is ambiguous. This CDR3 is 13 amino acids long. Trimming stripped 2 bases from V and 1 base from J, with 6 bases between. The CDR3 sequence: CASSLSRSYEQYF. DNA for the CDR3: TGTGCCAGCAGTTTAAGCAGATCCTACGAGCAGTACTTC.

The gene calls are TRBV28 and TRBJ1-2; 7 nucleotides match TRBD1. This CDR3 spans 14 amino acids. Germline loops: CDR1 MDHEN, CDR2 SYDVKM. Trimming at V came to 4 bases and at J to 2 bases, leaving 4 bases not matched to a gene. The CDR3 DNA is TGTGCCAGCAGTTCCGGGACAGCCAACTATGGCTACACCTTC. Protein: CASSSGTANYGYTF.

The CDR3 sequence: CASSSGLANEQYF. The CDR3 region has the DNA TGTGCCAGCAGCTCGGGACTAGCGAACGAGCAGTACTTC. The chain uses TRBV11-2 and TRBJ2-7, with 10 bases aligning to TRBD2. CDR1 and CDR2 (germline): SGHAT, FQNNGV. The J segment lost 5 bases and the V segment lost 4 bases, leaving 2 bases of the junction unmatched. The CDR3 is made up of 13 amino acids. Drawing the rest from reference TRBV11-2 and TRBJ2-7, the complete variable domain is EAGVAQSPRYKIIEKRQSVAFWCNPISGHATLYWYQQILGQGPKLLIQFQNNGVVDDSQLPKDRFSAERLKGVDSTLKIQPAKLEDSAVYLCASSSGLANEQYFGPGTRLTVT.

The gene calls are TRBV5-1 and TRBJ2-3, with TRBD2 matching over 10 bases. The junction had 5 bases not matched to a gene; V was cut back by 1 base and J by 3 bases. CDR1 SGHRS and CDR2 YFSETQ come from the germline V gene. The CDR3 is 16 amino acids. CDR3 sequence reads: CASSLSTSGETDTQYF. DNA of the CDR3: TGCGCCAGCAGCTTGTCCACTAGCGGGGAGACAGATACGCAGTATTTT.

To note about this clonotype: A junction boundary mismatches the germline segment, possibly from a read error. This chain connects TRBV7-6 to TRBJ1-5, with D perhaps TRBD1 (5 bases). Germline V gene sequence: CDR1 SGHVS, CDR2 FNYEAQ. This CDR3 is built from 16 residues. CDR3 coding DNA: TGTGCTAGCAGCTTAGAAGTTGGGACCCCCAATCAGCCCCAGCATTTT. It codes for CASSLEVGTPNQPQHF.

The chain couples TRBV20-1 to TRBJ2-5; D is possibly TRBD2 (6 bases). Trimming cost V 0 bases and J 9 bases, with 14 bases left between them. The CDR3 loop spans 13 amino acids. The germline V gene has CDR1 DFQATT and CDR2 SNEGSKA (reference sequence). DNA for the CDR3: TGCAGTGCTAGAGATGGTCTAGCGTGGGCCCAGTACTTC. This sequence encodes CSARDGLAWAQYF.

The chain has TRBV18 and TRBJ1-1; 7 positions match TRBD1. V trimming: 4 bases; J trimming: 3 bases; junction bases outside the gene matches: 5. The CDR3 is 14 residues long. CDR1 and CDR2 (germline): KGHSH, LQKENI. The CDR3 nucleotides read TGTGCCAGCTCACGTTCAGGGGGATACACTGAAGCTTTCTTT. It encodes CASSRSGGYTEAFF.

This clonotype occurred a few times. The rearrangement joins TRBV23-1 to TRBJ1-5, with TRBD1 as a possible D gene (6 bases). TRBV23-1 is known as an ORF, though its function is uncertain. Trimming pared 3 bases from V and 4 bases from J, leaving 13 bases between. CDR3 length: 15 amino acids. CDR3 loop: CASSHPQGTNQPQHF. CDR3 bases: TGCGCCAGCAGTCACCCACAGGGAACGAATCAGCCCCAGCATTTT.

This chain joins TRBV19 and TRBJ1-1, with D uncertain. CDR1 is LNHDA, CDR2 SQIVND, per germline (reference sequence). This CDR3 is 13 amino acids long. V lost 3 bases and J lost 6, with 11 bases in between. Here the CDR3 reads CASSIAQLAEAFF. CDR3 bases: TGTGCCAGTAGTATCGCACAGCTGGCTGAAGCTTTCTTT. Full variable domain (outside the CDR3, taken from reference TRBV19 and TRBJ1-1): DGGITQSPKYLFRKEGQNVTLSCEQNLNHDAMYWYRQDPGQGLRLIYYSQIVNDFQKGDIAEGYSVSREKKESFPLTVTSAQKNPTAFYLCASSIAQLAEAFFGQGTRLTVV.